The 26 T cell receptor beta chains below all came from one sample that was sequenced in a study of T cell responses to AZD1222 COVID-19 vaccine. The table came from immunoSEQ multiplex PCR; TCRdb's copy has only in-frame clones and leaves some out. The sample has about 170,000 clones, 75% to 95% seen once; the top ten hold approximately 3%. Sequenced material: peripheral blood, taken on day 0 of AZD1222 vaccination. The receptors were gathered from an adult in good health.

Of note for this clone: Other DNA sequences in this sample translate to the same CDR3. The rearrangement links TRBV6-2 or TRBV6-3 to TRBJ2-3; tentatively, D is TRBD1 or TRBD2 (6 bases each). Deletions cut 5 bases from V and 6 bases from J, with 15 bases between. Germline V CDR1 and CDR2: MNHEY, SVGEGT. The CDR3 loop spans 14 amino acids. The CDR3 nucleotides read TGTGCCAGCAGTCCCAGATTAGGGGGGGATACGCAGTATTTT. This encodes CASSPRLGGDTQYF.

As DNA, the CDR3 is TGTGCCAGCAGCTTTAGCGGGGGGTTTAACGATGAGCAGTTCTTC. Protein: CASSFSGGFNDEQFF. The chain links TRBV7-8 to TRBJ2-1, with 10 nucleotides matching TRBD2. This CDR3 region has 15 residues. Germline CDR1 and CDR2: SGHVS and FQNEAQ. V dropped 3 bases and J dropped 8; count of bases not matched to a gene: 7.

The V gene is TRBV7-2, the J gene TRBJ1-3; no reliable D call. Germline V gene sequence: CDR1 SGHTA, CDR2 FQGNSA. The CDR3 runs to 13 residues. Trimming stripped 5 bases from V and 4 bases from J, with 9 bases between. In nucleotides, the CDR3 is TGTGCCAGCAGCAATGATGGGGGAAACACCATATATTTT. Its protein is CASSNDGGNTIYF.

J is TRBJ1-6 and V is TRBV30; the match to TRBD1 covers 8 bases. This CDR3 is 16 amino acids long. J gave up 5 bases and V 0 bases, and 6 bases lay outside the gene matches. CDR1 is GTSNPN and CDR2 is SVGIG in the germline V gene (reference sequence). The CDR3 spells CAWSVRAGGNNSPLHF. In DNA, the CDR3 is TGTGCCTGGAGTGTAAGGGCAGGGGGCAATAATTCACCCCTCCACTTT.

Worth noting for this clone: This CDR3 is also generated by other DNA sequences in the sample. The chain uses TRBV4-2 and TRBJ1-2, with D possibly matching TRBD1 (5 bases). Trimming pared 1 base from V and 5 bases from J, leaving 11 bases between. Per germline, CDR1 LGHNA and CDR2 YNFKEQ. CDR3 size: 14 residues. The CDR3 DNA follows: TGTGCCAGCAGCCAAGGTGGGGGAGGGTATGGCTACACCTTC. It codes for CASSQGGGGYGYTF.

In its sample, this clone was seen a few times. This chain connects TRBV29-1 to TRBJ2-2, with TRBD1 as a possible D gene (6 bases). V was shortened by 5 bases and J by 7 bases, with 8 bases between the two germline ends. The CDR3 loop spans 11 amino acids. Germline CDR1 reads SQVTM; CDR2 reads ANQGSEA. The CDR3 DNA reads as TGCAGCGTTCGGGACAACGGGGAGCTGTTTTTT. Translated: CSVRDNGELFF.

This clone was recorded once. V and J are TRBV6-5 and TRBJ1-2; 12 bases match TRBD1. The CDR3 has 13 amino acids. Germline V CDR1 and CDR2: MNHEY, SVGAGI. V shed 6 bases and J 6 bases; nucleotides not matched to a gene: 2. The chain's CDR3 is CASRGTGGDGYTF. The CDR3 coding sequence is TGTGCCAGCAGAGGGACAGGGGGCGATGGCTACACCTTC.

V gene TRBV5-1 combines with J gene TRBJ1-3; D is possibly TRBD1 (5 bases). Trimming took off 0 bases at V and 0 bases at J, with 7 bases between the two ends. Germline CDR1 and CDR2: SGHRS and YFSETQ. This CDR3 comprises 15 residues. CDR3: CASSLAGSSGNTIYF. The CDR3 coding sequence is TGCGCCAGCAGCTTGGCAGGGAGCTCTGGAAACACCATATATTTT.

The V and J genes are TRBV18 and TRBJ2-3; 8 positions match TRBD2. CDR3 length: 17 amino acids. In germline, CDR1 is KGHSH, CDR2 LQKENI. Trimming took 3 bases from V and 1 from J; bases not matched to a gene: 9. The CDR3 DNA reads TGTGCCAGCTCACCTTCGTTCGGGACTAGAGGCACAGATACGCAGTATTTT. Protein: CASSPSFGTRGTDTQYF.

The CDR3 nucleotides are TGTGCCAGCAGCCAAGTGGTGACAGGCCCTGGGGGCTACACCTTC. Translated: CASSQVVTGPGGYTF. The chain has TRBV3-1 (or the pseudogene TRBV3-2) and TRBJ1-2; possible D gene TRBD1, 6 bases. Germline loops: CDR1 LGHDT, CDR2 YNNKEL (reference sequence). The length of the CDR3 is 15 residues. V lost 1 base and J 8 bases, leaving 17 bases between the germline ends.

The chain is built from TRBV5-4 and TRBJ2-2; possible D gene TRBD1, 6 bases. V was pared by 0 bases and J by 3 bases, with 15 bases between. CDR1 and CDR2 from the germline V gene are SGHNT and YYREEE (reference sequence). CDR3 size: 17 residues. DNA of the CDR3: TGTGCCAGCAGCTTGGCCCATGGGGGCCTAGACACCGGGGAGCTGTTTTTT. It encodes CASSLAHGGLDTGELFF.

The rearrangement links TRBV12-5 to TRBJ2-3; 8 bases line up with TRBD1. The ends lost 0 bases at V and 6 bases at J; junction bases unmatched: 8. The germline V gene encodes CDR1 LGHNT and CDR2 FRNRAP. The CDR3 is 16 amino acids. The CDR3 reads CASGLVSGRGRDTQYF. CDR3 bases: TGTGCTAGTGGTTTGGTTTCTGGCAGGGGGCGTGATACGCAGTATTTT.

V is TRBV12-3 or TRBV12-4 and J is TRBJ2-7; D is possibly TRBD1 (5 bases). The CDR3 loop spans 13 amino acids. The ends were cut back, 7 bases at V and 2 bases at J, with 12 bases in the middle. The CDR3 sequence: CASTQGKPYEQYF. The CDR3 coding sequence is TGTGCCAGCACCCAGGGAAAGCCCTACGAGCAGTACTTC.

The chain joins TRBV5-4 to TRBJ2-7; weak D call: TRBD2 (5 bases). The CDR3 loop spans 14 amino acids. V was clipped by 0 bases and J by 8 bases, with 15 bases between them. Germline CDR1 and CDR2: SGHNT and YYREEE (reference sequence). CDR3 amino acids: CASSLGGNPYKQYF. The CDR3 DNA follows: TGTGCCAGCAGCTTGGGAGGGAACCCATACAAGCAGTACTTC.

Only one count was recorded for this clone. V gene TRBV7-2 combines with J gene TRBJ1-2; no definite D call. Germline V gene lookup returns CDR1 SGHTA and CDR2 FQGNSA. Trimming shortened V by 0 bases and J by 8 bases, and 13 bases separated the two germline ends. The CDR3 is made up of 14 amino acids. CDR3: CASSLASAGMGYTF. The CDR3 DNA is TGTGCCAGCAGCTTAGCCTCCGCTGGGATGGGCTACACCTTC.

CDR3 nucleotides: TGTGCCAGCAGCCAGACCAGGGGGGACTACGAGCAGTACTTC. Translating gives CASSQTRGDYEQYF. The chain combines TRBV7-2 with TRBJ2-7, with TRBD1 as a possible D gene (7 bases). Germline V CDR1 and CDR2: SGHTA, FQGNSA. The CDR3 extends over 14 amino acids. V lost 5 bases and J 3 bases, leaving 14 bases between the germline ends. Full variable domain (missing parts from reference TRBV7-2 and TRBJ2-7): GAGVSQSPSNKVTEKGKDVELRCDPISGHTALYWYRQSLGQGLEFLIYFQGNSAPDKSGLPSDRFSAERTGGSVSTLTIQRTQQEDSAVYLCASSQTRGDYEQYFGPGTRLTVT.

The V gene is TRBV4-2, the J gene TRBJ2-3; the D gene could be TRBD1 or TRBD2 (5 bases each). The germline V and J ends were trimmed by 3 bases and 2 bases, with 6 bases remaining between them. The CDR3 totals 13 residues. The V gene's germline CDR1 is LGHNA and CDR2 YNFKEQ. As DNA, the CDR3 is TGTGCCAGCAGCCAGGGGGTCACAGATACGCAGTATTTT. It is translated as CASSQGVTDTQYF.

The CDR3 coding sequence is TGTGCCAGCAGCTTAGGGACCGGGGATTCACCCCTCCACTTT. It encodes CASSLGTGDSPLHF. This chain uses TRBV11-2 with TRBJ1-6; D is undetermined. V shed 1 base and J shed 8 bases, with 9 bases lying between them. Germline lookup yields CDR1 SGHAT and CDR2 FQNNGV. This CDR3 contains 14 residues.

This clone was counted a few times. The genes are TRBV30 and TRBJ1-1; no clear D gene. The V end was cut by 0 bases, the J end by 2 bases, with 10 bases between. The V gene's germline CDR1 is GTSNPN and CDR2 SVGIG (reference sequence). CDR3 length: 14 residues. The CDR3 coding sequence is TGTGCCTGGAGTGTACAAACCTTTAACACTGAAGCTTTCTTT. Its protein is CAWSVQTFNTEAFF.

The J gene is TRBJ2-3, the V gene TRBV5-5; the match to TRBD1 covers 8 bases. Germline CDR1 reads SGHKS; CDR2 reads YYEKEE (reference sequence). CDR3 length equals 13 residues. Trimming took 6 bases from V and 7 from J; bases not matched to a gene: 7. In DNA, the CDR3 is TGTGCCAGCAATCTGGCAGGGGGCCATACGCAGTATTTT. Protein sequence: CASNLAGGHTQYF.

The sample holds a few counts of this clone. The gene calls are TRBV27 and TRBJ2-3, with TRBD2 matching 10 bases. V lost 0 bases, J lost 6 bases, and 9 bases stayed unmatched. The CDR3 contains 17 residues. Per the germline V gene, CDR1 is MNHEY and CDR2 is SMNVEV (reference sequence). The CDR3 spells CASSLSTLAGSRDTQYF. CDR3 sequence (DNA): TGTGCCAGCAGTTTATCGACACTAGCGGGGTCGCGGGATACGCAGTATTTT.

This chain joins TRBV6-5 and TRBJ2-1; unclear D gene. The CDR3 extends over 13 amino acids. In germline, CDR1 is MNHEY, CDR2 SVGAGI. V was pared by 8 bases and J by 8 bases, with 16 bases between. The CDR3: CASRKTARDEQFF. CDR3 nucleotides: TGTGCCAGCCGGAAAACGGCCCGCGATGAGCAGTTCTTC.

This chain connects TRBV19 to TRBJ1-1, with D perhaps matching TRBD1 (6 bases). V dropped 1 base and J dropped 1 base, with 10 bases sitting between them. The CDR3 spans 15 residues. Germline CDR1 LNHDA, CDR2 SQIVND (reference sequence). The CDR3 DNA sequence: TGTGCCAGTAGTATAGGCCTGACAGGGAACACTGAAGCTTTCTTT. Translated, it gives CASSIGLTGNTEAFF.

The rearrangement uses TRBV7-3 and TRBJ1-1, with a weak D call TRBD1 (5 bases). V was trimmed by 3 bases and J by 0 bases, leaving 8 bases between them. Germline V gene sequence: CDR1 SGHTA, CDR2 FQGTGA. This CDR3 is built from 14 residues. CDR3 amino acids: CASSLGQMNTEAFF. CDR3 bases: TGTGCCAGCAGCTTGGGGCAGATGAACACTGAAGCTTTCTTT.

The genes are TRBV7-2 and TRBJ2-3; unclear D gene. Germline V CDR1 and CDR2: SGHTA, FQGNSA. The CDR3 loop spans 16 amino acids. Trimming pared 3 bases from V and 4 bases from J, leaving 17 bases between. The CDR3 DNA follows: TGTGCCAGCAGCTTGAGTACAGACCTTGGGGCAGATACGCAGTATTTT. Protein product: CASSLSTDLGADTQYF.

V usage is TRBV4-2 and J usage is TRBJ1-4; D uncertain. The V end lost 0 bases, the J end lost 5 bases, and 7 bases lay between the germline ends. Germline values: CDR1 LGHNA, CDR2 YNFKEQ. The length of the CDR3 is 14 residues. CDR3 sequence: CASSQESRNEKLFF. In nucleotides, the CDR3 is TGTGCCAGCAGCCAAGAGTCGCGGAATGAAAAACTGTTTTTT.